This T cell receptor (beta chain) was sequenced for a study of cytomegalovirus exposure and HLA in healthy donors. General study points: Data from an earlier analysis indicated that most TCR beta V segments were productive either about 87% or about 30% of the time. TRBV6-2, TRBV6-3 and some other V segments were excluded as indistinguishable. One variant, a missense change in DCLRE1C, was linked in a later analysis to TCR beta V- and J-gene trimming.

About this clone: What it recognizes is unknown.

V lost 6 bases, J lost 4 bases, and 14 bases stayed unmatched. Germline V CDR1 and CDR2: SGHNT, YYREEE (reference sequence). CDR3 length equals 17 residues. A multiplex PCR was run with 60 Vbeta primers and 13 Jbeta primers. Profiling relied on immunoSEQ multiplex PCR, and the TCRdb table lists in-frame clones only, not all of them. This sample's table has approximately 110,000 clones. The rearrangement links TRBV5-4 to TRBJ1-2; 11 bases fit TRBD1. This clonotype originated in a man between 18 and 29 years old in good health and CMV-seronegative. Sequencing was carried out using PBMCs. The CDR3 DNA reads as TGTGCCAGCATCCGGACAGGGGGCCGAAAGAGGGGCTATGGCTACACCTTC. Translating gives CASIRTGGRKRGYGYTF.